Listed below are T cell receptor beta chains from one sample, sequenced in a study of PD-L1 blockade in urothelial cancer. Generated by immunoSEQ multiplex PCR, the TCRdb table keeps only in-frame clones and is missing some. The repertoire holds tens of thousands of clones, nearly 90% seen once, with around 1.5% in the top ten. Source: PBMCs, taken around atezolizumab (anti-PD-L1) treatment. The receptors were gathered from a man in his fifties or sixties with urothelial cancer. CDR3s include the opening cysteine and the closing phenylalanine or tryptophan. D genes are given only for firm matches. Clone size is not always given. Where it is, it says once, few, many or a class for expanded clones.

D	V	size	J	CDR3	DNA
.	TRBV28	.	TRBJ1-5	CASREQGIGQPQHF	TGTGCCAGCAGGGAACAGGGAATAGGTCAGCCCCAGCATTTT
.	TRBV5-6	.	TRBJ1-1	CASSLVEGAEAFF	TGTGCCAGCAGCTTGGTAGAGGGGGCTGAAGCTTTCTTT
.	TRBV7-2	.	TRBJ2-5	CASSLGPPPGETQYF	TGTGCCAGCAGCTTAGGACCCCCACCAGGGGAGACCCAGTACTTC
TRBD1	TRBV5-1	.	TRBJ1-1	CASGSTGGGTEAFF	TGCGCCAGCGGATCAACAGGGGGCGGAACTGAAGCTTTCTTT
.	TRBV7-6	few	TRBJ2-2	CASSSDRSGELFF	TGTGCCAGCAGCTCTGACAGGTCCGGGGAGCTGTTTTTT
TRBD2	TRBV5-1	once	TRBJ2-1	CASTWTSGAGNEQFF	TGCGCCAGCACCTGGACTAGCGGGGCGGGGAATGAGCAGTTCTTC
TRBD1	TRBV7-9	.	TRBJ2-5	CASSLQGTETQYF	TGTGCCAGCAGCCTACAGGGGACCGAGACCCAGTACTTC
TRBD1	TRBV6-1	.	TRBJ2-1	CASRTRTGGTNEQFF	TGTGCCAGCAGGACCAGGACAGGGGGGACGAATGAGCAGTTCTTC
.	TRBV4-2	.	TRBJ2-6	CASSQDSTERTVLTF	TGTGCCAGCAGCCAAGATTCGACAGAGAGAACCGTCCTGACTTTC
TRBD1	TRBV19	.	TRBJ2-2	CASGRRTGPTGELFF	TGTGCCAGTGGACGGCGGACAGGGCCCACCGGGGAGCTGTTTTTT
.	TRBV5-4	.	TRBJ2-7	CASSSRTDYEQYF	TGTGCCAGCAGCTCCAGGACAGACTACGAGCAGTACTTC
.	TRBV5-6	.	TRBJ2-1	CASSFRGQNNEQFF	TGTGCCAGCAGCTTTCGGGGTCAGAACAATGAGCAGTTCTTC
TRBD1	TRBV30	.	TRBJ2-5	CAWSLPGQGPFQETQYF	TGTGCCTGGAGTCTCCCGGGACAGGGTCCTTTCCAAGAGACCCAGTACTTC
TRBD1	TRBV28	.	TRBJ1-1	CASSVSGTGWTEAFF	TGTGCCAGCAGCGTATCCGGGACAGGGTGGACTGAAGCTTTCTTT
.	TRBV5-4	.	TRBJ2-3	CASSTGLVKSTDTQYF	TGTGCCAGCAGCACGGGACTGGTGAAGAGCACAGATACGCAGTATTTT
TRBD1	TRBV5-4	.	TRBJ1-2	CASSLGNDRGSGYGYTF	TGTGCCAGCAGCTTGGGTAATGACAGGGGATCGGGCTATGGCTACACCTTC